Presented here are 6 T cell receptor beta chains from one specimen sequenced in a study of naive and memory T cell subsets. Ligated cDNA underwent four rounds of PCR with nested alpha and beta constant region primers and SP2. TCRdb called the UMI-ligation and nested PCR reads again in MiXCR, with one record for every CDR3 protein. The table shows some 30,000 distinct CDR3 sequences, with more than 6.5% occurring only once. The treatment was: skin biopsy from PPD injection site in Mantoux-positive individual. A UMI-containing oligonucleotide was joined by 3' ligation to the TCR cDNA template. The sequenced sample was skin, obtained from a tuberculin skin test site. Receptors originate from an adult in good health.

Many counts were recorded for this clonotype. V gene TRBV7-2 combines with J gene TRBJ2-5; 9 positions agree with TRBD2. The CDR3 length is 19 residues. CDR1 is SGHTA and CDR2 is FQGNSA in the germline V gene. The V and J ends lost 1 base and 1 base, in that order; junction bases with no gene match: 13. Written as DNA, the CDR3 is TGTGCCAGCAGCTTAGGTAGGGCTAGCGGGGCAAGATTCCAAGAGACCCAGTACTTC. The encoded protein is CASSLGRASGARFQETQYF.

This clonotype has a handful of counts. The chain employs TRBV5-1 and TRBJ1-1; no clear D. The CDR3 runs 15 residues. The V and J ends lost 3 bases and 0 bases respectively, with 12 bases between them. Looked up from germline, CDR1 is SGHRS and CDR2 is YFSETQ. The CDR3 region has the DNA TGCGCCAGCAGCTCAACTACTGGCTTGAACACTGAAGCTTTCTTT. This codes for CASSSTTGLNTEAFF.

In its sample, this clonotype was seen a few times. The chain carries TRBV7-9 and TRBJ1-1; the D is unclear. CDR3 length: 13 residues. Germline CDR1 is SEHNR and CDR2 is FQNEAQ (reference sequence). V shed 1 base and J shed 4 bases, with 7 bases lying between them. The CDR3 region is CASSLERATEAFF. Here the CDR3 DNA reads TGTGCCAGCAGCTTAGAACGGGCCACTGAAGCTTTCTTT.

This clonotype came up many times. The V call is TRBV9, the J call TRBJ2-2; D unclear. The CDR3 sequence is 15 residues long. In germline, CDR1 is SGDLS, CDR2 YYNGEE. V lost 7 bases and J lost 0, with 13 bases in between. The CDR3 DNA is TGTGCCAGCGCCCTTGGGGTTACGAACACCGGGGAGCTGTTTTTT. Translating gives CASALGVTNTGELFF.

This clonotype was recorded a few times. J is TRBJ1-4 and V is TRBV7-2; tentative D call: TRBD1 (6 bases). This CDR3 spans 15 amino acids. V lost 5 bases and J 3 bases, leaving 13 bases between the germline ends. Germline V gene sequence: CDR1 SGHTA, CDR2 FQGNSA. CDR3 sequence (DNA): TGTGCCAGCAGCCCCCTAAGGGGGGCTAATGAAAAACTGTTTTTT. Protein: CASSPLRGANEKLFF.

The chain employs TRBV12-3 or TRBV12-4 and TRBJ2-1; the D gene is possibly TRBD1 (8 bases). Trimming pared 5 bases from V and 8 bases from J, leaving 19 bases between. This CDR3 comprises 15 residues. DNA for the CDR3: TGTGCCAGCAGTCCGTACAGGGGGGGGATCTATGAGCAGTTCTTC. Amino acid sequence: CASSPYRGGIYEQFF.